This TCR beta chain appears in the sequencing data of a study of early T cells in non-severe SARS-CoV-2 infection. General observations from the study: The matching step, a VDJdb search, favored anti-spike CD8 responses and missed private and CD4 specificities.

As part of library construction, unique molecular identifiers were attached to individual cDNA molecules. TCRdb re-called the 5' RACE reads through MiXCR, storing one row per CDR3 protein. In the table there are more than 25,000 distinct CDR3 sequences, roughly 2.8% of which are singletons. Trimming took 2 bases from V and 3 from J; bases not matched to a gene: 2. There are 14 residues in the CDR3. CDR1 is MDHEN and CDR2 is SYDVKM in the germline V gene. This clonotype has only a few counts. Its matching antigen is unknown. Sequencing was carried out using whole blood. The chain combines TRBV28 with TRBJ2-3, with 7 bases aligning to TRBD1. The sequence derives from an adult who was a healthcare worker with PCR-confirmed SARS-CoV-2 infection or an uninfected control (not recorded which). The CDR3 DNA reads as TGTGCCAGCAGTTTAAAGGGGGCAACAGATACGCAGTATTTT. Encoded protein: CASSLKGATDTQYF.